Below, 28 T cell receptor beta chains from the same sample are listed, as sequenced in a study of cytomegalovirus exposure and HLA in healthy donors. Some clones are missing from TCRdb's copy, which holds only in-frame ones; the method was immunoSEQ multiplex PCR. The repertoire consists of 120,000 or so clones, with 75% to 90% occurring once and the leading ten covering more than 1.5%. Sequencing was performed on PBMCs. These receptors were taken from a woman aged 18-29 years in good health and CMV-seronegative.

The chain carries TRBV27 and TRBJ1-1, with TRBD1 matching 7 bases. V was clipped by 3 bases and J by 6 bases; unmatched bases: 7. Germline values: CDR1 MNHEY, CDR2 SMNVEV (reference sequence). The CDR3 covers 14 residues. The DNA for the CDR3 is TGTGCCAGCAGTTTGGACGGACAGGTTGCTGAAGCTTTCTTT. Its protein is CASSLDGQVAEAFF.

The chain employs TRBV9 and TRBJ2-2, with D hard to call. CDR3 length: 16 amino acids. CDR1 and CDR2 (germline): SGDLS, YYNGEE. V shed 0 bases and J shed 3 bases, with 12 bases lying between them. The CDR3, as DNA: TGTGCCAGCAGCGTAGAAGGTAGCTCATACACCGGGGAGCTGTTTTTT. As protein: CASSVEGSSYTGELFF.

This chain joins TRBV9 and TRBJ2-1; D gene ambiguous. The CDR3 contains 14 residues. The germline CDR1 and CDR2 sequences are SGDLS and YYNGEE. The V end was cut by 4 bases, the J end by 9 bases, with 17 bases between. CDR3 nucleotide sequence: TGTGCCAGCAGCTCCGCCTACCGAGTCGGTGAGCAGTTCTTC. This encodes CASSSAYRVGEQFF.

In the case of this clone: An end of the junction does not agree with germline; a read error may underlie this. The chain employs TRBV20-1 and TRBJ2-3; a weak D match, TRBD2 (5 bases). This CDR3 is 9 amino acids long. Germline-derived CDR1 and CDR2 are DFQATT and SNEGSKA (reference sequence). CDR3 in amino acids: CSAGRPPDF. CDR3 in DNA: TGCAGTGCTGGGAGACCCCCAGATTTT.

This chain uses TRBV5-1 with TRBJ1-2; no clear D gene. V dropped 4 bases and J dropped 8 bases, with 15 bases sitting between them. Germline lookup yields CDR1 SGHRS and CDR2 YFSETQ. The CDR3 has 13 amino acids. CDR3 loop: CASSTRPGGGYTF. Written as DNA, the CDR3 is TGCGCCAGCAGCACCCGACCGGGCGGGGGCTACACCTTC.

V and J are TRBV12-2 and TRBJ2-5; the table's D call TRBD1 went unverified against the DNA. TRBV12-2 is assigned pseudogene status. The CDR3 contains 13 residues. The CDR3 DNA is TGTGCAAGTCGCCCCGGACAGGGGGAGACCCAGTACTTC. Amino acids: CASRPGQGETQYF.

V gene TRBV6-6 combines with J gene TRBJ1-5, with 8 positions matching TRBD1. This CDR3 region has 12 residues. Looked up from germline, CDR1 is MNHNY and CDR2 is SVGAGI (reference sequence). Trimming cost V 8 bases and J 7 bases; bases outside gene matches: 4. The CDR3 loop is CASDRGGQPQHF. The DNA for the CDR3 is TGTGCCAGCGACAGGGGCGGACAGCCCCAGCATTTT.

V is TRBV10-3 and J is TRBJ2-1, with 10 bases lining up with TRBD2. The CDR3 extends over 16 amino acids. V lost 2 bases to trimming and J lost 7 bases; unmatched junction nucleotides: 8. Germline lookup yields CDR1 ENHRY and CDR2 SYGVKD. CDR3 sequence: CAISEGLAGVRNEQFF. In nucleotides, the CDR3 is TGTGCCATCAGTGAGGGCCTAGCGGGAGTTCGGAATGAGCAGTTCTTC.

The CDR3 reads CAISEQGAITGELFF. The CDR3 bases are TGTGCCATCAGTGAACAGGGGGCGATCACCGGGGAGCTGTTTTTT. The chain uses TRBV10-3 and TRBJ2-2; 9 positions agree with TRBD1. The CDR3 totals 15 residues. CDR1 and CDR2 from the germline V gene are ENHRY and SYGVKD. The V gene end was trimmed by 3 bases and the J gene end by 4 bases; junction bases not matched to a gene: 3.

The chain is built from TRBV5-1 and TRBJ1-5, with 12 bases identical to TRBD1. The germline V gene encodes CDR1 SGHRS and CDR2 YFSETQ. The CDR3 is 16 amino acids. J gave up 4 bases and V 0 bases, and 2 bases lay outside the gene matches. The CDR3 DNA is TGCGCCAGCAGCTTGGCGGGACAGGGGGCAAATCAGCCCCAGCATTTT. Amino acid sequence: CASSLAGQGANQPQHF.

The chain is built from TRBV5-6 and TRBJ1-1; maybe TRBD1 (5 bases). V lost 4 bases, J lost 6 bases, and 10 bases lay in between. Per germline, CDR1 SGHDT and CDR2 YYEEEE. The CDR3 is 12 amino acids. CDR3 in DNA: TGTGCCAGCAGCGATGGACACGCTGAAGCTTTCTTT. This gives the protein CASSDGHAEAFF.

This chain joins TRBV19 and TRBJ2-7; 9 bases align to TRBD2. V dropped 5 bases and J dropped 3; count of bases not matched to a gene: 5. Germline V lookup: CDR1 LNHDA, CDR2 SQIVND (reference sequence). The CDR3 is 14 amino acids. CDR3 protein: CASSQLAGFYEQYF. The CDR3 DNA is TGTGCCAGTAGTCAACTAGCGGGTTTCTACGAGCAGTACTTC.

This clone was picked up one time. This chain links TRBV9 with TRBJ2-5, with TRBD1 as a possible D gene (6 bases). Germline CDR1 SGDLS, CDR2 YYNGEE. The V end lost 4 bases, the J end lost 5 bases, and 15 bases lay between the germline ends. The CDR3 covers 14 residues. CDR3 protein: CASSPLGAGETQYF. DNA for the CDR3: TGTGCCAGCAGCCCCTTGGGGGCCGGTGAGACCCAGTACTTC.

The rearrangement links TRBV28 to TRBJ1-3, with D perhaps matching TRBD1 (5 bases). Trimming pared 8 bases from V and 8 bases from J, leaving 10 bases between. Looked up from germline, CDR1 is MDHEN and CDR2 is SYDVKM. This CDR3 has 11 amino acids. The CDR3: CASRRGDTIYF. The CDR3 DNA reads as TGTGCCAGCCGGAGGGGCGACACCATATATTTT.

This chain uses TRBV27 with TRBJ2-7, with 7 bases identical to TRBD1. V gave up 3 bases and J gave up 0 bases; unmatched junction bases: 17. The V gene's germline CDR1 is MNHEY and CDR2 SMNVEV (reference sequence). The CDR3 contains 19 residues. In nucleotides, the CDR3 is TGTGCCAGCAGTTTCCCCGGGACAGATATAGCCAAGAGCTCCTACGAGCAGTACTTC. Translation gives CASSFPGTDIAKSSYEQYF.

The rearrangement uses TRBV7-6 and TRBJ2-4; TRBD2 might be the D (6 bases). This CDR3 spans 20 amino acids. The V and J ends lost 1 base and 7 bases respectively, with 29 bases between them. Germline-derived CDR1 and CDR2 are SGHVS and FNYEAQ. CDR3 coding DNA: TGTGCCAGCAGCTTAGGCCCCCTTAAGAAGGGAGGCGAGAGCCGCAACATTCAGTACTTC. As protein: CASSLGPLKKGGESRNIQYF.

This chain connects TRBV30 to TRBJ1-2; D perhaps matches TRBD1 (6 bases). Trimming left V 5 bases short and J 3 bases short, with 10 bases between. The germline V gene has CDR1 GTSNPN and CDR2 SVGIG (reference sequence). The CDR3 sequence is 12 residues long. This CDR3 is CAWASGDYGYTF. In DNA form, the CDR3 reads TGTGCCTGGGCTTCAGGGGACTATGGCTACACCTTC.

The rearrangement joins TRBV2 to TRBJ2-1; TRBD2 matches at 8 bases. CDR3 length equals 17 residues. CDR1 and CDR2 from the germline V gene are SNHLY and FYNNEI. The V gene end was trimmed by 1 base and the J gene end by 1 base; junction bases not matched to a gene: 6. CDR3 region: CASSEGVAGGSYNEQFF. CDR3 DNA: TGTGCCAGCAGTGAAGGCGTCGCGGGAGGTTCCTACAATGAGCAGTTCTTC.

The J gene is TRBJ1-2, the V gene TRBV20-1; D may be TRBD1 (5 bases). Germline V CDR1 and CDR2: DFQATT, SNEGSKA (reference sequence). Deletions cut 6 bases from V and 12 bases from J, with 17 bases between. The length of the CDR3 is 11 residues. The CDR3 DNA reads as TGCAGTGCGAGATCCCCGGGGGTCGACACCTTC. Residues: CSARSPGVDTF.

The chain couples TRBV28 to TRBJ2-6; D perhaps matches TRBD1 (5 bases). V lost 6 bases and J 2 bases, leaving 5 bases between the germline ends. Germline CDR1 and CDR2: MDHEN and SYDVKM. The CDR3 sequence is 13 residues long. The CDR3 loop reads CASRGPGANVLTF. CDR3 sequence (DNA): TGTGCCAGCAGGGGGCCTGGGGCCAACGTCCTGACTTTC. The complete variable domain, with remaining parts taken from reference TRBV28 and TRBJ2-6, reads DVKVTQSSRYLVKRTGEKVFLECVQDMDHENMFWYRQDPGLGLRLIYFSYDVKMKEKGDIPEGYSVSREKKERFSLILESASTNQTSMYLCASRGPGANVLTFGAGSRLTVL.

J is TRBJ2-5 and V is TRBV4-1; TRBD2 matches 9 bases. Losses at the gene ends were 3 bases for V and 5 bases for J; bases not matched to a gene: 4. CDR3 length: 14 residues. Per the germline V gene, CDR1 is MGHRA and CDR2 is YSYEKL. DNA for the CDR3: TGCGCCAGCAGCCACTGGCGGGAGGGGGAGACCCAGTACTTC. Translated: CASSHWREGETQYF.

The V gene is TRBV5-6, the J gene TRBJ2-7, with TRBD2 matching 10 bases. Losses at the gene ends were 4 bases for V and 5 bases for J; bases not matched to a gene: 9. This CDR3 region has 15 residues. Per germline, CDR1 SGHDT and CDR2 YYEEEE. CDR3 amino acids: CASSILLAGLDEQYF. CDR3 nucleotide sequence: TGTGCCAGCAGCATCCTACTAGCGGGACTTGACGAGCAGTACTTC.

This clone was detected only once. The chain has TRBV19 and TRBJ2-7; 9 bases fit TRBD1. This CDR3 is built from 14 residues. From germline, CDR1 is LNHDA and CDR2 SQIVND (reference sequence). J was trimmed by 3 bases and V by 7 bases; bases with no gene match: 7. In DNA, the CDR3 is TGTGCCAGTAAACCGGGACAGGGATACTACGAGCAGTACTTC. Residues: CASKPGQGYYEQYF.

The gene calls are TRBV5-4 and TRBJ2-7, with unresolved D. The CDR3 is 13 residues long. Germline CDR1 and CDR2: SGHNT and YYREEE (reference sequence). V was trimmed by 1 base and J by 2 bases, leaving 7 bases between them. The CDR3 bases are TGTGCCAGCAGCTTGCGAGACACCTACGAGCAGTACTTC. Translation gives CASSLRDTYEQYF.

This clone occurred once. Other DNA sequences in the same sample also yield this CDR3. This chain connects TRBV28 to TRBJ1-2; D ambiguous. Germline loops: CDR1 MDHEN, CDR2 SYDVKM. V was shortened by 2 bases and J by 2 bases, with 6 bases between the two germline ends. The CDR3 sequence is 13 residues long. The CDR3 protein is CASSLGGNYGYTF. In nucleotides, the CDR3 is TGTGCCAGCAGTTTAGGAGGGAACTATGGCTACACCTTC.

V usage is TRBV27 and J usage is TRBJ2-3, with a possible D match to TRBD2 (6 bases). The CDR3 spans 15 residues. Germline CDR1 and CDR2: MNHEY and SMNVEV (reference sequence). V was trimmed by 6 bases and J by 1 base, leaving 14 bases between them. The CDR3 reads CASRELGGGTDTQYF. In DNA form, the CDR3 reads TGTGCCAGCAGGGAGCTAGGAGGGGGCACAGATACGCAGTATTTT.

Here the CDR3 reads CASSERLAGTTDTQYF. Here the CDR3 DNA reads TGTGCCAGCAGTGAGAGACTAGCGGGGACCACAGATACGCAGTATTTT. The chain employs TRBV6-1 and TRBJ2-3, with 11 bases identical to TRBD2. CDR1 and CDR2 (germline): MNHNS, SASEGT. The V and J ends lost 3 bases and 2 bases, in that order; junction bases with no gene match: 4. The CDR3 totals 16 residues.

The rearrangement uses TRBV7-8 and TRBJ2-2, with 7 bases aligning to TRBD2. This CDR3 is built from 14 residues. CDR1 and CDR2 (germline): SGHVS, FQNEAQ. The V gene end was trimmed by 5 bases and the J gene end by 1 base; junction bases not matched to a gene: 1. The CDR3 nucleotides are TGTGCCAGCAGCGGGGGGGTGAACACCGGGGAGCTGTTTTTT. Amino acids: CASSGGVNTGELFF. The complete variable domain, with remaining parts taken from reference TRBV7-8 and TRBJ2-2, reads GAGVSQSPRYKVAKRGQDVALRCDPISGHVSLFWYQQALGQGPEFLTYFQNEAQLDKSGLPSDRFFAERPEGSVSTLKIQRTQQEDSAVYLCASSGGVNTGELFFGEGSRLTVL.